The present T cell receptor beta chain was sequenced within a study of CD8 T cells in Susac syndrome. The study, taken as a whole, reports: By the study's own acknowledgment, its TCR sequencing and HLA analysis included relatively few individuals.

This CDR3 has 15 residues. The V end lost 7 bases, the J end lost 0 bases, and 14 bases lay between the germline ends. Germline values: CDR1 SNHLY, CDR2 FYNNEI. CD8+ and CD4+ T cells circulating in blood were sequenced for TCR beta. Negative isolation was applied to CD8+ and CD4+ T cells, and FACS enrichment was applied to TEMRA cells. As concerns this clonotype: Its antigen is unidentified.

Reverse transcription used about 0.45 to 1 ug RNA and random hexamers. TCR beta CDR3 was amplified by immunoSEQ covering 54 Vbeta and 13 Jbeta. TCRdb reprocessed the immunoSEQ multiplex PCR reads via MiXCR and lists one record per CDR3 protein. Of around 150,000 distinct CDR3 sequences listed, 90% to 95% were seen once; the top ten hold around 0.13%. The receptor's source is a human donor in good health. The sample comprised CD4+ T cells from PBMCs. The chain couples TRBV2 to TRBJ2-3; possibly TRBD2 for D (5 bases). The CDR3 region has the DNA TGTGCCAGCATAGAAGAGGGATCTAGCACAGATACGCAGTATTTT. As protein: CASIEEGSSTDTQYF.